The clone carrying this TCR beta chain has only one observation. The antigen is undetermined. These data come from a study of OX40 agonist ivuxolimab in advanced cancers. For the study at large: At doses from 0.01 to 10 mg/kg, patients were given intravenous ivuxolimab every 2 weeks. Points from the study as a whole: People who partly responded at 0.1-3.0 mg/kg had some of the least clonal expansion seen.

CDR1 is MNHEY, CDR2 SMNVEV, per germline (reference sequence). The CDR3 spans 14 residues. The ends were cut back, 3 bases at V and 4 bases at J, with 13 bases in the middle. Measured with immunoSEQ multiplex PCR; TCRdb has only the in-frame clones, and not every one. The sample records 70,000 to 95,000 clones, about 94% being singletons. Sequenced material: CD4+ or CD8+ T cells sorted from blood, taken in a trial of the OX40 agonist ivuxolimab. The chain couples TRBV27 to TRBJ2-7, with D tentatively TRBD1 or TRBD2 (6 bases each). The origin of this receptor is an adult with an advanced solid tumor such as melanoma, head and neck, liver or kidney cancer. As DNA, the CDR3 is TGTGCCAGCAGTTTCGCGGGAAGGGGGTACGAGCAGTACTTC. This sequence encodes CASSFAGRGYEQYF.